This TCR beta chain is drawn from a study of regulatory T cells in long-lasting Graves disease. The overall study: Persistence in Graves' disease required over 5 years of antithyroid drugs plus positive TSH receptor antibodies. Findings and caveats of the study: Relative to new patients (around 1,000), persistent patients exhibited greater sharing of public clonotypes (approximately 2,500). Samples came from peripheral blood alone, without thyroid tissue.

A few counts support this clonotype. Antigen: not known. CDR3 regions were amplified by Arm-PCR using iRepertoire HTBI primers to build TCR beta libraries. Using its own MiXCR run on the multiplex PCR reads, TCRdb lists one record per CDR3 protein. The sample records roughly 500,000 distinct CDR3 sequences, 20% to 25% being singletons. The time point here: persistent/refractory GD, antithyroid drugs over 5 years with positive TRAb. RNA extracted from PBMCs served as the sequencing template. Roughly 9 milliliters of peripheral blood were taken and placed in EDTA tubes. The V end was cut by 5 bases, the J end by 1 base, with 15 bases between. The CDR3 consists of 16 residues.

The sample here was peripheral blood mononuclear cells (PBMCs), taken when the disease was refractory, from a patient treated with antithyroid drugs. V gene TRBV12-3 or TRBV12-4 combines with J gene TRBJ2-1; possibly TRBD1 for D (6 bases). The receptor comes from a female donor with Graves disease. The CDR3 DNA follows: TGTGCCAGCAGTCCCCGGACAGCGCTTTCCTACAATGAGCAGTTCTTC. It is translated as CASSPRTALSYNEQFF.